This T cell receptor (beta chain) was recorded in a study of cytomegalovirus exposure and HLA in healthy donors. This clone occurred once. Its antigen is unidentified. Profiling relied on immunoSEQ multiplex PCR, and the TCRdb table lists in-frame clones only, not all of them. The table has about 44,000 clones, approximately 93% seen once. Whole-study findings and limits: Across donors, most TCRs were seen rarely, yet some public ones were widespread.

This clonotype originated in a woman aged 18-29 years in good health and CMV-seronegative. The sequenced sample consisted of PBMCs.

The DNA for the CDR3 is TGTGCCAGCAGCTTGGGACTAGCGGGAGCGGCGAACACCGGGGAGCTGTTTTTT. Its translation is CASSLGLAGAANTGELFF. The chain combines TRBV7-2 with TRBJ2-2, with 14 bases lining up with TRBD2. The CDR3 consists of 18 residues. Trimming took 3 bases from V and 0 from J; bases not matched to a gene: 3. Per germline, CDR1 SGHTA and CDR2 FQGNSA.